Reported below is one T cell receptor beta chain. Antigen specificity is unknown. The data originate from a study of CD8+CD57+ T cells in acquired aplastic anemia. Study summary: CD4+ and CD8+ cells, once sorted, gave DNA averaging about 3 ug.

The study's findings and limits: Nearly 30 CD8+ CDR3 sequences were shared between patients and controls.

CD8+CD57+ cell expansion, shown by flow cytometry, had occurred in the patients selected for sequencing. The CDR3 length is 14 residues. Germline CDR1 LNHDA, CDR2 SQIVND (reference sequence). The V end was cut by 6 bases, the J end by 2 bases, with 11 bases between. The TCR beta profiling, which covered VDJ combination and CDR3 sequence, was carried out using genomic DNA as the template. TCRdb fed the reads into MiXCR, producing one record per CDR3 protein. The data contain about 160,000 distinct CDR3 sequences, roughly 48% of them singletons. The V gene is TRBV19, the J gene TRBJ1-3, with D uncertain. The receptor's source is a human donor with aplastic anemia. Sequencing was done on a sample of sorted CD4+, CD8+, or CD8+CD57+ T cells (not recorded which) from PBMCs. CDR3 nucleotides: TGTGCCAGTAGCATCGGTGTGGCTGGAAACACCATATATTTT. This encodes CASSIGVAGNTIYF.